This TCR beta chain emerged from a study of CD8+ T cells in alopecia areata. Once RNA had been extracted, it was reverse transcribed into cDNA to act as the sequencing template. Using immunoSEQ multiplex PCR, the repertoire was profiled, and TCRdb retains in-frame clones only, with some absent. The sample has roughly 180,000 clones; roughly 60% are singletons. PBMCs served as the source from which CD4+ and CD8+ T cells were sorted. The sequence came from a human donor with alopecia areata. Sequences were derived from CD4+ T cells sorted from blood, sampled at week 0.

The CDR3 sequence: CSVDVSTSNYGYTF. The CDR3 nucleotides are TGCAGCGTTGATGTCTCAACCTCCAACTATGGCTACACCTTC. The V and J genes are TRBV29-1 and TRBJ1-2; D call uncertain. Germline values: CDR1 SQVTM, CDR2 ANQGSEA. V was trimmed by 3 bases and J by 2 bases, leaving 13 bases between them. This CDR3 comprises 14 residues.